This TCR beta chain was sequenced for a study of blood T cell repertoires in COVID-19. Whole-study context: COVID-19 samples collected from the United States, Italy and Spain covered acute and convalescent phases. Sources were T cells, B-cell-depleted T cells, or PBMCs; the material itself was cDNA or gDNA.

Germline V gives CDR1 SGHNT, CDR2 YYREEE (reference sequence). CDR3 length: 15 amino acids. Trimming cost V 3 bases and J 4 bases, with 13 bases left between them. Generated by immunoSEQ multiplex PCR, the TCRdb table keeps only in-frame clones and is missing some. Among approximately 110,000 clones listed, roughly 69% were seen once. The sequenced sample consisted of peripheral blood. V usage is TRBV5-4 and J usage is TRBJ2-2; D is perhaps TRBD2 (6 bases). This TCR derives from a man at least 80 years old with acute or convalescent COVID-19. The chain's CDR3 is CASSSGLLPTGELFF. In nucleotides, the CDR3 is TGTGCCAGCAGCTCGGGACTTCTTCCCACCGGGGAGCTGTTTTTT.